The rows below give T cell receptor beta chains drawn from one sample of a study of tumor-infiltrating lymphocytes in primary liver carcinoma. TCRdb analysed the multiplex PCR reads with MiXCR anew, one entry per CDR3 protein. The sample has under 90,000 distinct CDR3 sequences, approximately 70% seen once. Specimen: liver tumor tissue from sampling region 1. The source of these receptors is a man aged 35-49 years with primary liver carcinoma and hepatitis B virus infection. Each CDR3 is given with its conserved first and last residue. D genes are given only for firm matches. Only some rows state a clone size, as once, few, many or a class for expanded clones.

j_gene: TRBJ1-3
abundance: once
v_gene: TRBV7-9
d_gene: NA
CDR3aa: CASSLALADRHIIYF
CDR3nt: TGTGCCAGCAGCTTAGCGCTGGCAGACAGACACATCATATATTTT

j_gene: TRBJ2-7
abundance: NA
v_gene: TRBV10-3
d_gene: TRBD2
CDR3aa: CAISTGLAASTFSYEQYF
CDR3nt: TGTGCCATCAGCACGGGACTAGCGGCGTCCACCTTCTCGTACGAGCAGTACTTC

j_gene: TRBJ2-1
abundance: NA
v_gene: TRBV7-9
d_gene: TRBD2
CDR3aa: CVSSPAVLAGFSYNEQFF
CDR3nt: TGTGTCAGCAGCCCCGCCGTCCTAGCGGGATTCTCCTACAATGAGCAGTTCTTC

j_gene: TRBJ2-3
abundance: NA
v_gene: TRBV14
d_gene: NA
CDR3aa: CASSPLAGTDTQYF
CDR3nt: TGTGCCAGCAGCCCCTTGGCTGGCACAGATACGCAATATTTT

j_gene: TRBJ1-1
abundance: NA
v_gene: TRBV4-2
d_gene: NA
CDR3aa: CASSREQALNTEAFF
CDR3nt: TGTGCCAGCAGCCGAGAGCAGGCGCTGAACACTGAAGCTTTCTTT

j_gene: TRBJ2-1
abundance: NA
v_gene: TRBV6-5
d_gene: TRBD2
CDR3aa: CASSGLAGGPGHEQFF
CDR3nt: TGTGCCAGCAGCGGATTGGCGGGAGGGCCGGGGCATGAGCAGTTCTTC

j_gene: TRBJ2-3
abundance: many
v_gene: TRBV12-3/TRBV12-4
d_gene: NA
CDR3aa: CASTEGTDTQYF
CDR3nt: TGTGCCAGCACTGAAGGCACAGATACGCAGTATTTT

j_gene: TRBJ2-2
abundance: many
v_gene: TRBV11-2
d_gene: NA
CDR3aa: CASSTDSDTGELFF
CDR3nt: TGTGCCAGCAGCACAGACTCGGACACCGGGGAGCTGTTTTTT

j_gene: TRBJ2-5
abundance: NA
v_gene: TRBV6-2/TRBV6-3
d_gene: TRBD2
CDR3aa: CARSPGTRVVRGQYF
CDR3nt: TGTGCCCGCAGTCCCGGGACTAGAGTAGTTCGCGGCCAGTACTTC

j_gene: TRBJ2-1
abundance: many
v_gene: TRBV2
d_gene: NA
CDR3aa: CASSERPYPYNEQFF
CDR3nt: TGTGCCAGCAGTGAGAGACCATACCCTTACAATGAGCAGTTCTTC

j_gene: TRBJ2-3
abundance: NA
v_gene: TRBV28
d_gene: NA
CDR3aa: CASSSEPRLVNITDTQYF
CDR3nt: TGTGCCAGCAGTTCCGAGCCCCGACTAGTGAATATCACAGATACGCAGTATTTT

j_gene: TRBJ1-5
abundance: NA
v_gene: TRBV6-5
d_gene: NA
CDR3aa: CARSYSGKLPQHF
CDR3nt: TGTGCCAGGAGTTACTCAGGGAAACTGCCCCAGCATTTT

j_gene: TRBJ2-1
abundance: NA
v_gene: TRBV29-1
d_gene: NA
CDR3aa: CSAVGRCGYNEQFF
CDR3nt: TGCAGCGCCGTCGGCAGGTGTGGCTACAATGAACAGTTCTTC

j_gene: TRBJ2-1
abundance: NA
v_gene: TRBV5-1
d_gene: TRBD2
CDR3aa: CASSSTLAGLYDEQFF
CDR3nt: TGCGCCAGCAGCTCCACACTAGCGGGCCTCTATGATGAGCAGTTCTTC

j_gene: TRBJ2-3
abundance: many
v_gene: TRBV6-1
d_gene: NA
CDR3aa: CASSTGSSTDTQYF
CDR3nt: TGTGCCAGCAGTACAGGGTCGAGCACAGATACGCAGTATTTT

j_gene: TRBJ2-7
abundance: many
v_gene: TRBV4-1
d_gene: TRBD1
CDR3aa: CASSRNGDSTYEQYF
CDR3nt: TGCGCCAGCAGCCGGAACGGGGACAGCACCTACGAGCAGTACTTC

j_gene: TRBJ1-6
abundance: NA
v_gene: TRBV5-1
d_gene: TRBD1
CDR3aa: CAGRGGNSPLHF
CDR3nt: TGCGCCGGCAGGGGGGGGAATTCACCCCTCCACTTT

j_gene: TRBJ2-3
abundance: NA
v_gene: TRBV6-6
d_gene: TRBD2
CDR3aa: CASSYSGSGRDTQYF
CDR3nt: TGTGCCAGCAGTTATAGCGGGAGCGGGAGAGACACGCAGTATTTT

j_gene: TRBJ2-5
abundance: NA
v_gene: TRBV12-3/TRBV12-4
d_gene: NA
CDR3aa: CARTPGHVETHYF
CDR3nt: TGTGCCAGGACCCCCGGCCATGTGGAGACCCATTACTTC

j_gene: TRBJ2-7
abundance: NA
v_gene: TRBV28
d_gene: NA
CDR3aa: CASSLEEGDTLAYEQYF
CDR3nt: TGTGCCAGCAGTTTAGAGGAGGGGGACACTCTCGCCTACGAGCAGTATTTC

j_gene: TRBJ2-6
abundance: NA
v_gene: TRBV30
d_gene: NA
CDR3aa: CAVRGRTPAGANVLTF
CDR3nt: TGTGCCGTAAGGGGCAGGACACCCGCTGGGGCCAACGTCCTGACTTTC

j_gene: TRBJ2-1
abundance: once
v_gene: TRBV13
d_gene: NA
CDR3aa: CASSFTGIPYDEKFF
CDR3nt: TGTGCCAGCAGCTTTACAGGGATCCCCTACGATGAGAAGTTCTTC

j_gene: TRBJ2-2
abundance: NA
v_gene: TRBV2
d_gene: NA
CDR3aa: CASSESNGELFF
CDR3nt: TGTGCCAGCAGTGAAAGTAACGGGGAGCTGTTTTTT

j_gene: TRBJ1-2
abundance: NA
v_gene: TRBV10-3
d_gene: NA
CDR3aa: CAISDHLAGKDGYIF
CDR3nt: TGTGCCATCAGTGACCACCTCGCGGGGAAGGATGGCTACATCTTC

j_gene: TRBJ2-5
abundance: NA
v_gene: TRBV29-1
d_gene: NA
CDR3aa: CSGGGPGQETQHF
CDR3nt: TGCAGCGGGGGAGGACCGGGACAAGAGACCCAGCACTTC

j_gene: TRBJ2-7
abundance: many
v_gene: TRBV5-6
d_gene: TRBD2
CDR3aa: CASSLGRAGEKDEQYF
CDR3nt: TGTGCCAGCAGCCTGGGGCGAGCGGGAGAAAAGGACGAGCAGTACTTC